The 19 T cell receptor beta chains below were found in one sample sequenced in a study of blood T cell repertoires in COVID-19. TCRdb's table, derived via immunoSEQ multiplex PCR, lists solely in-frame clones and lacks some. The sample consists of roughly 410,000 clones, about 89% of them appearing once. Sequencing input: peripheral blood. Receptors originate from a man aged 40-50 years with acute or convalescent COVID-19.

The V gene is TRBV7-8, the J gene TRBJ2-3, with a tentative D call TRBD2 (7 bases). The V gene lost 0 bases and the J gene lost 8 bases, with 12 bases spanning the gap. Germline lookup yields CDR1 SGHVS and CDR2 FQNEAQ. The CDR3 totals 14 residues. This CDR3 reads CASSLAGGRSTQYF. DNA for the CDR3: TGTGCCAGCAGCTTAGCGGGGGGGCGAAGTACGCAGTATTTT.

In this sample, this clone turned up a few times. The V gene is TRBV28, the J gene TRBJ1-2; D uncertain. This CDR3 is 12 amino acids long. Germline assignment: CDR1 MDHEN and CDR2 SYDVKM. Trimming removed 2 bases at V and 6 bases at J, with 7 bases between. CDR3 sequence: CASSLGRNGYTF. CDR3 sequence (DNA): TGTGCCAGCAGTTTAGGGAGGAATGGCTACACCTTC.

The DNA for the CDR3 is TGTGCCAGTAGTCCGGTAGCGGGTAGGGGCCAAGAGACCCAGTACTTC. It encodes CASSPVAGRGQETQYF. This chain joins TRBV19 and TRBJ2-5; TRBD2 aligns across 7 bases. This CDR3 spans 16 amino acids. After removal of 5 bases from V and 1 base from J, the junction contained 10 bases not matched to a gene. CDR1 LNHDA and CDR2 SQIVND come from the germline V gene (reference sequence).

The rearrangement uses TRBV29-1 and TRBJ1-2; 7 bases fit TRBD1. Germline CDR1 is SQVTM and CDR2 is ANQGSEA. The ends lost 5 bases at V and 2 bases at J; junction bases unmatched: 8. The CDR3 length is 14 residues. CDR3 in amino acids: CSVSGQENNYGYTF. The DNA for the CDR3 is TGCAGCGTTTCCGGACAGGAGAACAACTATGGCTACACCTTC.

The genes are TRBV5-8 and TRBJ1-5; TRBD1 matches 10 bases. CDR1 is SGHTS and CDR2 is YDEGEE in the germline V gene. The CDR3 loop spans 15 amino acids. V was pared by 0 bases and J by 6 bases, with 3 bases of the junction left unmatched. This chain's CDR3 is CASSLGTGGGQPQHF. CDR3 coding DNA: TGTGCCAGCAGCTTGGGGACAGGGGGTGGTCAGCCCCAGCATTTT. The variable domain in full, completed from reference TRBV5-8 and TRBJ1-5, reads EAGVTQSPTHLIKTRGQQATLRCSPISGHTSVYWYQQALGLGLQFLLWYDEGEERNRGNFPPRFSGRQFPNYSSELNVNALELEDSALYLCASSLGTGGGQPQHFGDGTRLSIL.

The rearrangement links TRBV29-1 to TRBJ1-2; D might be TRBD1 (5 bases). CDR3 length: 13 amino acids. V gave up 4 bases and J gave up 5 bases, with 14 bases separating them. From germline, CDR1 is SQVTM and CDR2 ANQGSEA. CDR3 in amino acids: CSVVGRAVYGYTF. CDR3 bases: TGCAGCGTTGTTGGCAGGGCAGTATATGGCTACACCTTC.

This clone was counted between two and nine times. Different DNA sequences within this sample yield the same CDR3. This chain connects TRBV27 to TRBJ1-2; 10 bases match TRBD1. The trim removed 3 bases at V and 4 bases at J, leaving 2 bases unmatched. The CDR3 runs 14 residues. Germline CDR1 is MNHEY and CDR2 is SMNVEV (reference sequence). CDR3 amino acids: CASSLTGGSYGYTF. The CDR3 DNA reads TGTGCCAGCAGTTTGACAGGGGGCAGCTATGGCTACACCTTC.

This rearrangement joins TRBV7-8 to TRBJ1-2; D unresolved. The V gene's germline CDR1 is SGHVS and CDR2 FQNEAQ. V was clipped by 4 bases and J by 1 base, with 13 bases between them. The CDR3 spans 15 residues. CDR3 coding DNA: TGTGCCAGCAGCTCCGCTTCAGGAATTAACTATGGCTACACCTTC. Translating it yields CASSSASGINYGYTF. The full variable domain, completed using reference TRBV7-8 and TRBJ1-2, is GAGVSQSPRYKVAKRGQDVALRCDPISGHVSLFWYQQALGQGPEFLTYFQNEAQLDKSGLPSDRFFAERPEGSVSTLKIQRTQQEDSAVYLCASSSASGINYGYTFGSGTRLTVV.

As to this clone: Other DNA sequences in this specimen translate into the identical CDR3. This chain uses TRBV27 with TRBJ2-7; 11 bases line up with TRBD2. V lost 6 bases to trimming and J lost 2 bases; unmatched junction nucleotides: 0. This CDR3 is built from 13 residues. Germline CDR1 is MNHEY and CDR2 is SMNVEV (reference sequence). CDR3 protein: CASRLAGAYEQYF. CDR3 bases: TGTGCCAGCAGACTAGCGGGGGCCTACGAGCAGTACTTC.

CDR3 sequence: CASRPDRAYGYTF. CDR3 nucleotide sequence: TGTGCCAGCAGACCCGACAGGGCCTATGGCTACACCTTC. The gene calls are TRBV12-3 or TRBV12-4 and TRBJ1-2; 7 bases match TRBD1. CDR3 length: 13 amino acids. After removal of 6 bases from V and 4 bases from J, the junction contained 5 bases not matched to a gene.

This rearrangement joins TRBV19 to TRBJ1-1; the D is unclear. Germline V gene lookup returns CDR1 LNHDA and CDR2 SQIVND (reference sequence). The CDR3 covers 11 residues. The V gene lost 9 bases and the J gene lost 1 base, with 6 bases spanning the gap. In DNA, the CDR3 is TGTGCCAGCGTAAAGAACACTGAAGCTTTCTTT. Its translation is CASVKNTEAFF. The variable domain in full, with the rest retrieved from reference TRBV19 and TRBJ1-1, is DGGITQSPKYLFRKEGQNVTLSCEQNLNHDAMYWYRQDPGQGLRLIYYSQIVNDFQKGDIAEGYSVSREKKESFPLTVTSAQKNPTAFYLCASVKNTEAFFGQGTRLTVV.

The CDR3 loop is CATSTGLYQPQHF. The CDR3 nucleotides are TGTGCCACCTCCACAGGTCTATATCAGCCCCAGCATTTT. The chain links TRBV15 to TRBJ1-5, with D tentatively TRBD1 (5 bases). V lost 8 bases and J 5 bases, leaving 13 bases between the germline ends. The CDR3 runs to 13 residues. Germline CDR1 and CDR2: LNHNV and YYDKDF (reference sequence).

The rearrangement links TRBV29-1 to TRBJ2-7, with 8 bases aligning to TRBD1. Germline-derived CDR1 and CDR2 are SQVTM and ANQGSEA. Trimming removed 0 bases from V and 4 bases from J; junction bases left unmatched: 11. CDR3 length: 16 amino acids. The CDR3 DNA reads TGCAGCGTTGAAGAGCTCGTGACAGGGGCGACATACGAGCAGTACTTC. Protein: CSVEELVTGATYEQYF.

J is TRBJ1-2 and V is TRBV9, with 7 bases matching TRBD1. CDR1 is SGDLS, CDR2 YYNGEE, per germline. There are 15 residues in the CDR3. The V segment lost 4 bases and the J segment 8 bases; nucleotides outside the gene matches: 14. The CDR3 sequence is CASSPWTGDAEGYTF. DNA of the CDR3: TGTGCCAGCAGCCCGTGGACAGGCGACGCGGAAGGCTACACCTTC.

The table lists this clone with a count of one. This same CDR3 is encoded by further DNA sequences in the sample. The rearrangement links TRBV27 to TRBJ2-7; no definite D call. Trimming took off 5 bases at V and 6 bases at J, with 11 bases between the two ends. This CDR3 is built from 12 residues. Per the germline V gene, CDR1 is MNHEY and CDR2 is SMNVEV (reference sequence). This chain's CDR3 is CASSPGVGEQYF. The DNA of the CDR3 is TGTGCCAGCAGTCCAGGCGTAGGCGAGCAGTACTTC.

This chain joins TRBV5-6 and TRBJ2-5, with D maybe TRBD1 (5 bases). Deletions cut 4 bases from V and 0 bases from J, with 16 bases between. The CDR3 covers 16 residues. Germline V gene lookup returns CDR1 SGHDT and CDR2 YYEEEE. In nucleotides, the CDR3 is TGTGCCAGCAGCCCGCAGTCCACAGGCTACCAAGAGACCCAGTACTTC. It codes for CASSPQSTGYQETQYF.

This clone occurred once. The CDR3 reads CASSKPGNQPQHF. As DNA, the CDR3 is TGTGCCAGCAGTAAGCCAGGGAATCAGCCCCAGCATTTT. V gene TRBV28 combines with J gene TRBJ1-5; weak D call: TRBD1 (5 bases). The germline CDR1 and CDR2 sequences are MDHEN and SYDVKM. V gave up 5 bases and J gave up 4 bases, with 9 bases separating them. This CDR3 has 13 amino acids.

The genes are TRBV2 and TRBJ1-2, with 10 bases aligning to TRBD1. V lost 5 bases, J lost 7 bases, and 4 bases stayed unmatched. The CDR3 has 13 amino acids. Germline lookup yields CDR1 SNHLY and CDR2 FYNNEI. CDR3 region: CASSLGQGFGYTF. CDR3 coding DNA: TGTGCCAGCAGTTTGGGACAGGGGTTTGGCTACACCTTC.

This clone was seen once. This rearrangement joins TRBV7-2 to TRBJ2-1; tentative D call: TRBD2 (5 bases). The germline V gene encodes CDR1 SGHTA and CDR2 FQGNSA. This CDR3 region has 13 residues. Between the trimmed V and J ends, which lost 3 bases and 5 bases, there was a span of 8 bases. CDR3 region: CASSFAGNNEQFF. Here the CDR3 DNA reads TGTGCCAGCAGCTTCGCCGGGAACAATGAGCAGTTCTTC.